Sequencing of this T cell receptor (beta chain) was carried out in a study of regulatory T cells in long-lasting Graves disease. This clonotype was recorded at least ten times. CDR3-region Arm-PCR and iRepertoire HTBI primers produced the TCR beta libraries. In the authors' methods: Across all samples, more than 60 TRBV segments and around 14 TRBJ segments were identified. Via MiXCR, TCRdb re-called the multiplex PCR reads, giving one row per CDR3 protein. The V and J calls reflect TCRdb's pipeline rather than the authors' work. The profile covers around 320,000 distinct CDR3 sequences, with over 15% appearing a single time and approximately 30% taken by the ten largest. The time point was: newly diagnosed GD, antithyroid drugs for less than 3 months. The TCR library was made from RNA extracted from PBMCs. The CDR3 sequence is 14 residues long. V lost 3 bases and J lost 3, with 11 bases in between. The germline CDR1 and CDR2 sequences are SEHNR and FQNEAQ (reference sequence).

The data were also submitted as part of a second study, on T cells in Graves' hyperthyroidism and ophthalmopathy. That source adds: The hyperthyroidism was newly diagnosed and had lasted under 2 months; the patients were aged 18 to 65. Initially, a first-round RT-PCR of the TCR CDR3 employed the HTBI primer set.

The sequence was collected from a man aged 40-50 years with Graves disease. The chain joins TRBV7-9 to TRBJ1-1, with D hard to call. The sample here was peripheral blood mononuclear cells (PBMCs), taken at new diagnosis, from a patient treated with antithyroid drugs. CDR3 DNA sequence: TGTGCCAGCAGCTTTGGGGTCGGGTACACTGAAGCTTTCTTT. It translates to CASSFGVGYTEAFF.